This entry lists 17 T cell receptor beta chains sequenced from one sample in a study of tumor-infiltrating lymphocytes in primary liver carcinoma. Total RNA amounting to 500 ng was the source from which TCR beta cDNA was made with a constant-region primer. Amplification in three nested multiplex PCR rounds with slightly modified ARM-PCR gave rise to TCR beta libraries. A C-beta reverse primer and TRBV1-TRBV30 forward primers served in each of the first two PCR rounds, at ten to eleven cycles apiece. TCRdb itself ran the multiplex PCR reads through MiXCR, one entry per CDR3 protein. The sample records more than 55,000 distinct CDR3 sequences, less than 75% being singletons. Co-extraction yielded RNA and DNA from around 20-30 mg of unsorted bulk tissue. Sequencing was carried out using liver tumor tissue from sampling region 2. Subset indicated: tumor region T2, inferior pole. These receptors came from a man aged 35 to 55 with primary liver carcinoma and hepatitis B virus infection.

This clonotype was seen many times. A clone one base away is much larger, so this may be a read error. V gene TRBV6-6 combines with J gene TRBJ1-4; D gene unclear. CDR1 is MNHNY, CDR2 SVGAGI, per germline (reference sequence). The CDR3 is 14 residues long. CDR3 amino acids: CASSPNPTNERLFF. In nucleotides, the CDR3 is TGTGCCAGCAGTCCAAACCCAACTAATGAAAGACTGTTTTTT.

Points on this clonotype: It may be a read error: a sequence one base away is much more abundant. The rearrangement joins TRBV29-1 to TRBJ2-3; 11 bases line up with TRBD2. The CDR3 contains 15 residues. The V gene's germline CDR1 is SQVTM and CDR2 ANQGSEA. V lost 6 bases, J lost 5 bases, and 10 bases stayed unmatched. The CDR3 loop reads CSVSGTSGREDTQYF. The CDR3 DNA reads TGCAGCGTCTCCGGGACTAGCGGTCGGGAAGATACGCAGTATTTT.

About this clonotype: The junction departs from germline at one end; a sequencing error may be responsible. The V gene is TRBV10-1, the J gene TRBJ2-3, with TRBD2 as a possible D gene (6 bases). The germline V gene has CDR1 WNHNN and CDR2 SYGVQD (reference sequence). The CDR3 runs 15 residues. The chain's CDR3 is CARSDPGVGIDTQYF. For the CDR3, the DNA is TGCGCCAGAAGTGATCCGGGAGTTGGCATAGATACGCAGTATTTT.

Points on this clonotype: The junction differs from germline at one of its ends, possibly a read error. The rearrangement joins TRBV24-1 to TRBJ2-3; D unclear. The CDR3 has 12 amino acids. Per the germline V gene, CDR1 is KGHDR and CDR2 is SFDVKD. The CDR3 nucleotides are TGTGCCACCACTAGTAGGACCAATACTCAGTATTTT. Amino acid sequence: CATTSRTNTQYF.

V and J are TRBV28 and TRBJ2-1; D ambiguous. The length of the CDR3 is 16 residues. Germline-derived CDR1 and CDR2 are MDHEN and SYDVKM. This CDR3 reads CVSSPIWTDSYNEQFF. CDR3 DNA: TGTGTCAGTAGCCCAATATGGACGGACTCCTACAATGAGCAGTTCTTC.

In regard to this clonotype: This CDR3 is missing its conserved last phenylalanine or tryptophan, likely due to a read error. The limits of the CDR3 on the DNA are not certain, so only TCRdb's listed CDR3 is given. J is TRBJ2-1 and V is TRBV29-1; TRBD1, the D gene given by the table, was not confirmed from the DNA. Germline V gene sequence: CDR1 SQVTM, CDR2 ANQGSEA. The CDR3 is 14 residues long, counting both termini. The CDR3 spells CSIDGTGVSNEHFY.

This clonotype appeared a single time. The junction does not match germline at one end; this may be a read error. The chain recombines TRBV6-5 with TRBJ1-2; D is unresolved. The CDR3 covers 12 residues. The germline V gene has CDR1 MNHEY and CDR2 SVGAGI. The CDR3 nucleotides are TGTGCTAGCAGTGGCCGACTTCATGGCTACACCTTC. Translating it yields CASSGRLHGYTF.

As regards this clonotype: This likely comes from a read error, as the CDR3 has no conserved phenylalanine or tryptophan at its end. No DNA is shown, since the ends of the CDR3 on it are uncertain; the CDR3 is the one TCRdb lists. CDR3 sequence: CASYQTPGGGNETRYL. This chain joins TRBV11-2 and TRBJ2-5; the listed D gene, TRBD2, was not tested against the DNA. The CDR3 region is 16 residues in length, termini included. The germline gives CDR1 SGHAT, CDR2 FQNNGV.

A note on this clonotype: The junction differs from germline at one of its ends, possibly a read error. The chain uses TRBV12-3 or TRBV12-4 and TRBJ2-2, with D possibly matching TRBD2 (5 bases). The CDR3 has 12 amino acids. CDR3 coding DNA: TGTGCCAGCAGTTCCGATACCGGGGAACTGTGTTTT. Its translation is CASSSDTGELCF.

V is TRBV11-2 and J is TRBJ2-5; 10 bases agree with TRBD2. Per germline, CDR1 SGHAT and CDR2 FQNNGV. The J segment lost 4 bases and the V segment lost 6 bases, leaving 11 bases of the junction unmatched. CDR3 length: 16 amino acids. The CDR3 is CASRQTHSGGRETQYF. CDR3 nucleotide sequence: TGTGCCAGCAGGCAAACTCATAGCGGGGGGAGAGAGACCCAGTACTTC.

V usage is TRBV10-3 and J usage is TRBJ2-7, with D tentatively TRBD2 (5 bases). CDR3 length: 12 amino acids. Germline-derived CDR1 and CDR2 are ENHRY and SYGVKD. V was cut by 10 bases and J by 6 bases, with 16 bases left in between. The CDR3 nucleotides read TGTGCCACCAGGACGGACTCCAGCGAGCAGTACTTC. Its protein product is CATRTDSSEQYF.

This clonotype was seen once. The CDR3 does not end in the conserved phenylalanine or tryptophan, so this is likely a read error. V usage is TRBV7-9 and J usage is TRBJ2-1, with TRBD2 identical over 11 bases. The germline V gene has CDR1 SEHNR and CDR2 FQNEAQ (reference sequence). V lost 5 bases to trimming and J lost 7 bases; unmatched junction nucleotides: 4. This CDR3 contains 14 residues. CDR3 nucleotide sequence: TGTGCCAGCAGCCGTACTAGCGGGAGTAATGAGCAGTTCTCC. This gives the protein CASSRTSGSNEQFS.

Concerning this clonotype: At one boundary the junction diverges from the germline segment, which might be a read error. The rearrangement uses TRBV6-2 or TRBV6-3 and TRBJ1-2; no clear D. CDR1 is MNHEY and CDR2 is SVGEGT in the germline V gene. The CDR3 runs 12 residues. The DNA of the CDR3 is TGTGCCAGCAGGGGAGATGGCTATGGCAACACCTTC. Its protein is CASRGDGYGNTF.

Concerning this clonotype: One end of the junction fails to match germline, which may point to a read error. The CDR3 nucleotides read TGTGCCAGCATCTTAAAGTCAGGGTCCTACAATGAGCAATTTTTC. Protein product: CASILKSGSYNEQFF. The V gene is TRBV11-1, the J gene TRBJ2-1; D is perhaps TRBD1 (5 bases). CDR3 length: 15 residues. Germline values: CDR1 SGHAT, CDR2 FQDESV (reference sequence).

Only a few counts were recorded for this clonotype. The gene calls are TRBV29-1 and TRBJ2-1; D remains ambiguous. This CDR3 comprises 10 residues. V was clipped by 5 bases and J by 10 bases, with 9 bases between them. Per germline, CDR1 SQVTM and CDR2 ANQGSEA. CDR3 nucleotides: TGCAGCGTTCTCCGGAAGGAGCAGTTCTTC. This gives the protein CSVLRKEQFF.

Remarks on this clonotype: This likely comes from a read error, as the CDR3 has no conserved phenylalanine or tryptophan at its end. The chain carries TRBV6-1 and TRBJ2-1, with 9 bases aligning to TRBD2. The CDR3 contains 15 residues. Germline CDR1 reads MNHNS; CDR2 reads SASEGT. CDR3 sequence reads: CGSSEEAGGYNEQFI. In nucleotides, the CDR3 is TGTGGCAGCAGTGAAGAAGCGGGAGGATACAATGAGCAGTTCATC.

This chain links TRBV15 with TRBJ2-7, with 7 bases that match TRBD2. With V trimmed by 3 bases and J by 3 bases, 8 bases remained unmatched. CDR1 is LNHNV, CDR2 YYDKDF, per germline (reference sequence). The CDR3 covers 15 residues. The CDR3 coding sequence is TGTGCCACCAGCAGGGAACTAGCGTATTACTACGAGCAGTACTTC. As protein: CATSRELAYYYEQYF.